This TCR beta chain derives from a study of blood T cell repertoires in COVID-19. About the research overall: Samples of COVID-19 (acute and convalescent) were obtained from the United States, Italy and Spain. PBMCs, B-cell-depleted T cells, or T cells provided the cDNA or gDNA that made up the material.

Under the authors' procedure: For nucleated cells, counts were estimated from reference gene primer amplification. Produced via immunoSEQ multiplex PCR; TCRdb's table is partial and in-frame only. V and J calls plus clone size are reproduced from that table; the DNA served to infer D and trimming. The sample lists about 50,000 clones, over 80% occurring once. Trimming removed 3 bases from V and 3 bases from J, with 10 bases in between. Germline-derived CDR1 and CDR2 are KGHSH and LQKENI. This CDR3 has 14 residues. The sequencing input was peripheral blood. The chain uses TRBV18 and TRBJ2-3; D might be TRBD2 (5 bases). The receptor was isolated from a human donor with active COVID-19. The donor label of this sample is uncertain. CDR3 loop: CASSPIGVTDTQYF. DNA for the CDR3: TGTGCCAGCTCACCGATCGGGGTAACAGATACGCAGTATTTT.